This T cell receptor (beta chain) was documented in a study of glioma-infiltrating T cells. TCR alpha and beta CDR3 regions were amplified from RNA using iRepertoire nested multiplex PCR. TCRdb used MiXCR to reprocess the multiplex PCR reads, holding one entry per CDR3 protein. The data contain about 180,000 distinct CDR3 sequences, about 40% of them seen just once; the ten biggest clones take up under 6.5%. CDR3 length equals 15 residues. Trimming removed 3 bases from V and 0 bases from J, with 9 bases in between. The germline V gene has CDR1 MDHEN and CDR2 SYDVKM. This clonotype is medium-sized in the sample.

V and J are TRBV28 and TRBJ1-5; maybe TRBD1 (5 bases). This receptor was taken from a human donor with low-grade glioma or glioblastoma, undergoing nonglioma brain surgery, or in good health (not recorded which). Sequenced input: glioma tissue, nonneoplastic brain tissue, or PBMCs (not recorded which). CDR3 residues: CASSFRGHSNQPQHF. For the CDR3, the DNA is TGTGCCAGCAGTTTCCGCGGACATAGCAATCAGCCCCAGCATTTT.